The clone carrying this T cell receptor beta chain has a count of ten or more. TCRdb independently ran MiXCR on the 5' RACE reads; one entry per CDR3 protein. This table has about 51,000 distinct CDR3 sequences, approximately 15% appearing once. These data are taken from a study of neurological immune-mediated disorders. V lost 2 bases to trimming and J lost 1 base, with 9 bases between them. Germline V CDR1 and CDR2: SGHRS, YFSETQ. The CDR3 spans 15 residues. The TCR was taken from a man aged 55 to 70 in good health. The rearrangement uses TRBV5-1 and TRBJ2-2; tentative D call: TRBD1 (6 bases). The specimen sequenced was PBMCs. The CDR3 spells CASSFGGENTGELFF. CDR3 in DNA: TGCGCCAGCAGCTTTGGGGGCGAGAACACCGGGGAGCTGTTTTTT. The variable domain in full, with the rest retrieved from reference TRBV5-1 and TRBJ2-2, is KAGVTQTPRYLIKTRGQQVTLSCSPISGHRSVSWYQQTPGQGLQFLFEYFSETQRNKGNFPGRFSGRQFSNSRSEMNVSTLELGDSALYLCASSFGGENTGELFFGEGSRLTVL.